This TCR beta chain was identified during a study of blood T cell repertoires in COVID-19. Study as a whole: Researchers got acute and convalescent COVID-19 samples from the United States, Italy and Spain. Sample material is recorded as cDNA or gDNA derived from T cells, B-cell-depleted T cells, or PBMCs.

The CDR3 extends over 11 amino acids. V lost 6 bases, J lost 3 bases, and 6 bases lay in between. Germline V lookup: CDR1 MNHEY, CDR2 SVGEGT. Profiled with immunoSEQ multiplex PCR; TCRdb holds only in-frame clones, not every one. This sample has over 200,000 clones, with 83% found just once. This clone was recorded only once. The TCR sequence derives from an elderly man with acute or convalescent COVID-19. This chain joins TRBV6-2 or TRBV6-3 and TRBJ2-7; D call uncertain. Sequenced material: peripheral blood. In DNA form, the CDR3 reads TGTGCCAGCAGCAACTACTACGAGCAGTACTTC. Encoded protein: CASSNYYEQYF.